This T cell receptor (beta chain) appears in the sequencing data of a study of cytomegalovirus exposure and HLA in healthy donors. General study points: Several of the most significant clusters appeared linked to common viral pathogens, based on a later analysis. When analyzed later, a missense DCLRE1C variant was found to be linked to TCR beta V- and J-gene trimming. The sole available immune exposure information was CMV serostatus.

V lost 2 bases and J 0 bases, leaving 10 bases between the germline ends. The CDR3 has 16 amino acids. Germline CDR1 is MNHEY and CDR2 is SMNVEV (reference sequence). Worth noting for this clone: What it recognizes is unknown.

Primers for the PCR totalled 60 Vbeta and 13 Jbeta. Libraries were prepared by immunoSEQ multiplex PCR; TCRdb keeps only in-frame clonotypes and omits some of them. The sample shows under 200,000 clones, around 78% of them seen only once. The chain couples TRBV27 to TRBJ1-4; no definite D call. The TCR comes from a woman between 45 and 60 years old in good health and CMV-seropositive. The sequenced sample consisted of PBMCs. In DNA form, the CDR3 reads TGTGCCAGCAGTTTAGCCCTCACGGCAACTAATGAAAAACTGTTTTTT. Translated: CASSLALTATNEKLFF.